One sample yielded the 10 T cell receptor beta chains listed below, sequenced in a study of cytomegalovirus exposure and HLA in healthy donors. Data came from immunoSEQ multiplex PCR; TCRdb stores just in-frame clones and leaves some out. This repertoire shows roughly 200,000 clones, about 81% found once; its top ten account for 1% to 1.5%. The source material was PBMCs. The receptors were gathered from a woman aged 25 to 39 in good health and CMV-seronegative.

The chain joins TRBV15 to TRBJ2-1, with a weak D call TRBD1 (6 bases). V was clipped by 0 bases and J by 3 bases, with 15 bases between them. The germline CDR1 and CDR2 sequences are LNHNV and YYDKDF (reference sequence). The CDR3 consists of 17 residues. The DNA for the CDR3 is TGTGCCACCAGCAGAGATGGGAGAGGGGGAGTCTACAATGAGCAGTTCTTC. Encoded protein: CATSRDGRGGVYNEQFF.

This chain connects TRBV7-9 to TRBJ2-7; 9 bases map to TRBD1. With 6 bases clipped from V and 1 base from J, the junction kept 10 bases outside the gene matches. Germline CDR1 and CDR2: SEHNR and FQNEAQ (reference sequence). The CDR3 totals 16 residues. DNA for the CDR3: TGTGCCAGCAGACCGACAGGGGGTAGATCGTCCTACGAGCAGTACTTC. Translating it yields CASRPTGGRSSYEQYF.

The chain joins TRBV28 to TRBJ1-2; TRBD1 is a possible D gene (5 bases). V shed 8 bases and J shed 4 bases, with 14 bases lying between them. Germline V gives CDR1 MDHEN, CDR2 SYDVKM. The CDR3 totals 13 residues. The CDR3 region has the DNA TGTGCCAGCGGTGGGGCAGGCCTCTATGGCTACACCTTC. Translated, it gives CASGGAGLYGYTF.

The chain carries TRBV7-7 and TRBJ2-2; 9 bases match TRBD1. In germline, CDR1 is SSHAT, CDR2 FNYEAQ (reference sequence). The CDR3 contains 15 residues. Trimming removed 4 bases from V and 4 bases from J; junction bases left unmatched: 4. CDR3 DNA: TGTGCCAGCAGCTACACAGGGGGCAGCACCGGGGAGCTGTTTTTT. Protein: CASSYTGGSTGELFF.

The chain carries TRBV19 and TRBJ1-2, with D perhaps matching TRBD1 (5 bases). V lost 5 bases and J 6 bases, leaving 19 bases between the germline ends. Germline V gene sequence: CDR1 LNHDA, CDR2 SQIVND (reference sequence). The CDR3 runs to 15 residues. In nucleotides, the CDR3 is TGTGCCAGTAGTGCCGGCGCGGGGGTATCGGATGGCTACACCTTC. This encodes CASSAGAGVSDGYTF.

The chain carries TRBV4-1 and TRBJ1-2; 8 bases fit TRBD1. The length of the CDR3 is 13 residues. Unmatched junction bases numbered 5, after V lost 4 bases and J lost 7 bases. Germline V lookup: CDR1 MGHRA, CDR2 YSYEKL. The CDR3 sequence is CASSPRTGTGYTF. CDR3 DNA sequence: TGCGCCAGCAGCCCCCGGACAGGGACTGGCTACACCTTC.

V is TRBV6-5 and J is TRBJ2-7; D gene unclear. The germline V and J ends were trimmed by 0 bases and 2 bases, with 5 bases remaining between them. Germline assignment: CDR1 MNHEY and CDR2 SVGAGI. This CDR3 is built from 13 residues. CDR3 region: CASSYSDTYEQYF. Here the CDR3 DNA reads TGTGCCAGCAGTTACTCAGACACCTACGAGCAGTACTTC.

Only a few counts were recorded for this clone. This rearrangement joins TRBV5-1 to TRBJ1-2, with D possibly being TRBD1 (5 bases). V shed 4 bases and J shed 3 bases, with 13 bases lying between them. This CDR3 is built from 14 residues. The germline V gene has CDR1 SGHRS and CDR2 YFSETQ. The chain's CDR3 is CASSPDQGHYGYTF. CDR3 in DNA: TGCGCCAGCAGCCCTGACCAGGGCCACTATGGCTACACCTTC.

This rearrangement joins TRBV6-4 to TRBJ2-7; D possibly corresponds to TRBD2 (5 bases). The ends were cut back, 7 bases at V and 1 base at J, with 14 bases in the middle. CDR1 is MRHNA and CDR2 is SNTAGT in the germline V gene. CDR3 length: 14 amino acids. In DNA form, the CDR3 reads TGTGCCAGCAAACAGCGGTCACAGTCCTACGAGCAGTACTTC. Translated: CASKQRSQSYEQYF.

The chain combines TRBV7-9 with TRBJ2-1, with 9 bases fitting TRBD2. Germline V lookup: CDR1 SEHNR, CDR2 FQNEAQ (reference sequence). V lost 2 bases, J lost 5 bases, and 10 bases stayed unmatched. The CDR3 loop spans 17 amino acids. CDR3 region: CASSLNFAGGSNNEQFF. The CDR3 coding sequence is TGTGCCAGCAGCTTAAATTTTGCGGGAGGGTCCAACAATGAGCAGTTCTTC.